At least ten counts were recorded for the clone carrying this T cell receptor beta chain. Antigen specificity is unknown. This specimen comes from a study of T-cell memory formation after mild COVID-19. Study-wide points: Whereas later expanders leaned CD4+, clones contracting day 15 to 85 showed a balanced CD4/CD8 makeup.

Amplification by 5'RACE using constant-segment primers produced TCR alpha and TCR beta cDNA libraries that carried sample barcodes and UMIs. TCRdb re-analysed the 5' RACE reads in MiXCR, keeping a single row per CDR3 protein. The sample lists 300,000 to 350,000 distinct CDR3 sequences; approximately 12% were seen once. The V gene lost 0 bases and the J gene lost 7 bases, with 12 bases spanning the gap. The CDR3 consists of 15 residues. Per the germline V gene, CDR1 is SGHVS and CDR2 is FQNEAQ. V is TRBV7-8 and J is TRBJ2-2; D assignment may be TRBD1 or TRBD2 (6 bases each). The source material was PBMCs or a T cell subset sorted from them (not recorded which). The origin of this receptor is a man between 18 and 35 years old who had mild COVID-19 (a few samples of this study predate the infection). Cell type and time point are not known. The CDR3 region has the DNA TGTGCCAGCAGCTTAGCTCCGGGGGCGGGCGGGGAGCTGTTTTTT. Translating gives CASSLAPGAGGELFF.